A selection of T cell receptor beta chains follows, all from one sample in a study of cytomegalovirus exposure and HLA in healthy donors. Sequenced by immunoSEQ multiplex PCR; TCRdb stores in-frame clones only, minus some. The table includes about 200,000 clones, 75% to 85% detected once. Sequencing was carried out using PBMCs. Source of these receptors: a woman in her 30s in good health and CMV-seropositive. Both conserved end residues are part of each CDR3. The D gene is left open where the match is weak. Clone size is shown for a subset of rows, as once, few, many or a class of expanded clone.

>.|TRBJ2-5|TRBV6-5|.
CASSSSLASQETQYF
TGTGCCAGCAGTTCCAGCCTAGCGAGCCAAGAGACCCAGTACTTC
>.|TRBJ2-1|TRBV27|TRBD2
CASSPLGREGEQFF
TGTGCCAGCAGTCCCCTAGGCAGGGAGGGTGAGCAGTTCTTC
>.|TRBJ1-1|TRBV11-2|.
CASSPIGGRTEAFF
TGTGCCAGCAGTCCCATTGGAGGGAGGACTGAAGCTTTCTTT
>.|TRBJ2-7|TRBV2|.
CASSEGPSDTYEQYF
TGTGCCAGCAGTGAAGGGCCCTCTGACACCTACGAGCAGTACTTC
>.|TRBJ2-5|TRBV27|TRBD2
CASRKLAGGPETQYF
TGTGCCAGCAGAAAACTAGCGGGAGGGCCCGAGACCCAGTACTTC
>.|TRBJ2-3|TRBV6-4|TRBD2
CASSRETYSGRNTDTQYF
TGTGCCAGCAGTCGAGAGACGTATAGCGGGAGGAACACAGATACGCAGTATTTT
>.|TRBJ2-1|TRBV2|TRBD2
CASRHRTSGSYNEQFF
TGTGCCAGCAGACACCGGACTAGCGGATCGTACAATGAGCAGTTCTTC
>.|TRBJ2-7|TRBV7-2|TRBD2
CASSLLGREGLIYEQYF
TGTGCCAGCAGCTTACTCGGGCGGGAGGGCCTCATCTACGAGCAGTACTTC
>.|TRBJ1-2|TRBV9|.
CASSANQDYGYTF
TGTGCCAGCAGCGCCAATCAGGACTATGGCTACACCTTC
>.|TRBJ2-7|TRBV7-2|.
CASTPLPGSYEQYF
TGTGCCAGCACCCCTCTTCCCGGGAGCTACGAGCAGTACTTC
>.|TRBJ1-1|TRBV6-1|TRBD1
CASSLDRGDTEAFF
TGTGCCAGCAGTCTAGACAGGGGCGACACTGAAGCTTTCTTT
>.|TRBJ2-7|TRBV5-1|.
CASSLVGSGSSYEQYF
TGCGCCAGCAGCTTGGTGGGGAGCGGAAGCTCCTACGAGCAGTACTTC
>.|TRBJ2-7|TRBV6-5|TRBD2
CASSYRSGGGREQYF
TGTGCCAGCAGTTATAGGTCGGGAGGGGGGCGCGAGCAGTACTTC
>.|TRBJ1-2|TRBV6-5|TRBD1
CASSSRDSPHYGYTF
TGTGCCAGCAGTTCTAGGGACAGCCCGCACTATGGCTACACCTTC
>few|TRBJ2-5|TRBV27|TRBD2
CASSPRLAGPQETQYF
TGTGCCAGCAGTCCCCGACTAGCGGGGCCCCAAGAGACCCAGTACTTC
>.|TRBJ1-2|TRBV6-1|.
CASSLIGAGYTF
TGTGCCAGCAGCTTAATTGGGGCTGGCTACACCTTC
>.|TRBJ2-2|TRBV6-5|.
CASVEITGELFF
TGTGCCAGCGTGGAGATAACCGGGGAGCTGTTTTTT
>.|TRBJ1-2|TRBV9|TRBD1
CASSVYRGHEDGYTF
TGTGCCAGCAGCGTATACAGGGGGCATGAGGATGGCTACACCTTC
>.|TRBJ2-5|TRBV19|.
CASTNDLAGIQYF
TGTGCCAGTACCAACGACTTGGCGGGTATTCAATACTTC
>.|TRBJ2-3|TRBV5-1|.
CASSLSADTQYF
TGCGCCAGCAGCTTGTCTGCAGATACGCAGTATTTT
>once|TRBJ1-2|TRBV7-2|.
CASSLPLPLGYTF
TGTGCCAGCAGCTTACCCCTACCCCTTGGCTACACCTTC
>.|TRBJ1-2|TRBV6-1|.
CASSERRVIFHGYTF
TGTGCCAGCAGTGAGCGCAGGGTGATTTTTCATGGCTACACCTTC
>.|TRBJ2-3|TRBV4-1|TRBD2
CASSHASGRATDTQYF
TGCGCCAGCAGCCACGCTAGCGGGAGGGCCACAGATACGCAGTATTTT
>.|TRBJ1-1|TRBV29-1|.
CSDTGYHTEAFF
TGCAGCGACACAGGGTACCACACTGAAGCTTTCTTT
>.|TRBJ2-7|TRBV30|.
CAWSLAIGGEQYF
TGTGCCTGGAGTCTAGCCATCGGGGGCGAGCAGTACTTC
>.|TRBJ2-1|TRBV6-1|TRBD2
CASSEDWSGGREQFF
TGTGCCAGCAGTGAAGACTGGTCGGGAGGGCGTGAGCAGTTCTTC
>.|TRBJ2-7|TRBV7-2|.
CASSLGGLTYEQYF
TGTGCCAGCAGCTTGGGGGGACTCACCTACGAGCAGTACTTC
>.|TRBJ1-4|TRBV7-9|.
CASSSRTVEKLFF
TGTGCCAGCAGCTCACGTACAGTCGAAAAACTGTTTTTT
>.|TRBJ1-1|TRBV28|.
CASSLVVNMRTEAFF
TGTGCCAGCAGCCTTGTTGTGAATATGAGGACTGAAGCTTTCTTT
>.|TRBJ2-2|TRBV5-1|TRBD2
CASTLNPPGLGSGELFF
TGCGCCAGCACTTTGAATCCCCCGGGACTAGGATCCGGGGAGCTGTTTTTT
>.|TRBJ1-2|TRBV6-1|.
CASSEVEIGVETF
TGTGCCAGCAGTGAAGTCGAGATAGGGGTGGAGACCTTC
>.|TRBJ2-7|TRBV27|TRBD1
CASSLSVVFSTGVREQYF
TGTGCCAGCAGTTTATCTGTGGTCTTTAGTACAGGGGTCCGCGAGCAGTACTTC
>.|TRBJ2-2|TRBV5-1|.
CASADSRGPYTGELFF
TGCGCCAGCGCGGACAGCCGCGGCCCATACACCGGGGAGCTGTTTTTT
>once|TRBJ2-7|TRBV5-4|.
CASRFGQHSSYEQYF
TGTGCCAGCAGGTTCGGACAGCACAGCTCCTACGAGCAGTACTTC
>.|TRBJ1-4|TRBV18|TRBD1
CASSPNPGGNEKLFF
TGTGCCAGTTCACCGAACCCAGGGGGGAATGAAAAACTGTTTTTT
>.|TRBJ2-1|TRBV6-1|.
CASSVGLSSYNEQFF
TGTGCCAGCAGTGTTGGACTAAGCTCCTACAATGAGCAGTTCTTC
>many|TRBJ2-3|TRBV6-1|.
CASSAVDTQYF
TGTGCCAGCAGTGCCGTAGATACGCAGTATTTT
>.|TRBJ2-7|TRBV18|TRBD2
CASSPPTSGGSYEQYF
TGTGCCAGCTCACCGCCGACTAGCGGGGGTTCCTACGAGCAGTACTTC
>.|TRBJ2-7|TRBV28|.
CASSYTVPYEQYF
TGTGCCAGCAGCTACACAGTGCCCTACGAGCAGTACTTC
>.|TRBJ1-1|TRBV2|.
CASSFPGSRDEAFF
TGTGCCAGCAGTTTCCCGGGGTCCCGGGATGAAGCTTTCTTT
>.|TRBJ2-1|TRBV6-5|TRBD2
CASSYGAGVYNEQFF
TGTGCCAGCAGTTACGGTGCGGGAGTGTACAATGAGCAGTTCTTC
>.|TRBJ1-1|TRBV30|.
CAWSSKNTEAFF
TGTGCCTGGAGTAGCAAGAACACTGAAGCTTTCTTT
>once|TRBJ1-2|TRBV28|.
CASSLLEIYGYTF
TGTGCCAGCAGTTTATTGGAGATATATGGCTACACCTTC
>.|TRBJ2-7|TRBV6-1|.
CASSSTPSSYEQYF
TGTGCCAGCAGTTCCACTCCGAGCTCCTACGAGCAGTACTTC